A selection of T cell receptor beta chains follows, all from one sample in a study of post-analysis software for immune sequencing data. Using its own MiXCR run on the PCR reads, TCRdb lists one record per CDR3 protein. This sample yields some 450,000 distinct CDR3 sequences, of which over 35% are seen a single time; about 12% belongs to the top ten. The source material was blood. The receptor source for this set is a girl aged 10 to 17 with multiple sclerosis. The CDR3 runs from the conserved cysteine through the conserved F or W. The order of the fields is V gene, J gene, CDR3 protein.

v_gene: TRBV13
j_gene: TRBJ2-1
CDR3aa: CASRGTGGNNEQFF

v_gene: TRBV9
j_gene: TRBJ2-1
CDR3aa: CASSVATYNEQFF

v_gene: TRBV7-9
j_gene: TRBJ2-7
CDR3aa: CASSLKRDYEQYF

v_gene: TRBV6-1
j_gene: TRBJ2-1
CDR3aa: CASSASGGSYNEQFF

v_gene: TRBV28
j_gene: TRBJ1-5
CDR3aa: CASTENPSAQPQHF

v_gene: TRBV4-1
j_gene: TRBJ2-1
CDR3aa: CASSQRTSAYSYNEQFF

v_gene: TRBV5-1
j_gene: TRBJ2-3
CDR3aa: CASSPGLAGAADTQYF

v_gene: TRBV18
j_gene: TRBJ1-5
CDR3aa: CASSQSLEGSGNQPQHF

v_gene: TRBV5-1
j_gene: TRBJ2-6
CDR3aa: CASSLTVYGANVLTF

v_gene: TRBV27
j_gene: TRBJ2-1
CDR3aa: CASSPFGTSDYNEQFF

v_gene: TRBV12-3/TRBV12-4
j_gene: TRBJ1-1
CDR3aa: CASTGSVTNTEAFF

v_gene: TRBV10-3
j_gene: TRBJ2-5
CDR3aa: CAISESTQGETQYF

v_gene: TRBV12-3/TRBV12-4
j_gene: TRBJ2-1
CDR3aa: CASSLGDWGQARDEQFF

v_gene: TRBV18
j_gene: TRBJ2-7
CDR3aa: CASSRDTTYEQYF

v_gene: TRBV4-1
j_gene: -
CDR3aa: CASSQVGTGRGLEQYF

v_gene: TRBV20-1
j_gene: TRBJ2-5
CDR3aa: CSARRGETQYF

v_gene: TRBV2
j_gene: TRBJ1-2
CDR3aa: CARGTIRAYGYTF

v_gene: TRBV20-1
j_gene: TRBJ2-7
CDR3aa: CSAIFAGGTYEQYF

v_gene: TRBV7-3
j_gene: TRBJ1-1
CDR3aa: CASSEAGGTEAFF

v_gene: TRBV5-6
j_gene: TRBJ1-1
CDR3aa: CASSPGTVAEAFF

v_gene: TRBV23-1
j_gene: TRBJ2-5
CDR3aa: CASSTRRQETQYF

v_gene: TRBV5-6
j_gene: TRBJ2-1
CDR3aa: CASSGTGDFEQFF

v_gene: TRBV20-1
j_gene: TRBJ2-7
CDR3aa: CSASTSGGSYEQYF

v_gene: TRBV20-1
j_gene: TRBJ2-5
CDR3aa: CSVKTLREVPGIQETQYF

v_gene: TRBV27
j_gene: TRBJ2-1
CDR3aa: CASTEPGQGDNEQFF

v_gene: TRBV20-1
j_gene: TRBJ2-1
CDR3aa: CSAIFSGREAYNEQFF

v_gene: TRBV7-6
j_gene: TRBJ2-3
CDR3aa: CASSFQGKGTDTQYF

v_gene: TRBV27
j_gene: TRBJ2-3
CDR3aa: CASSWTGLRADTQYF

v_gene: TRBV7-9
j_gene: TRBJ1-1
CDR3aa: CASSGPPGSRTEAFF

v_gene: TRBV6-6
j_gene: TRBJ2-7
CDR3aa: CASQDSLSYEQYF

v_gene: TRBV27
j_gene: -
CDR3aa: CASRQPTGLEQYF

v_gene: TRBV27
j_gene: TRBJ1-4
CDR3aa: CASSSNRDRHNEKLFF

v_gene: TRBV20-1
j_gene: TRBJ1-1
CDR3aa: CSARWGAGTEAFF

v_gene: TRBV20-1
j_gene: TRBJ1-5
CDR3aa: CSAGQGGAQPQQF

v_gene: TRBV28
j_gene: TRBJ1-5
CDR3aa: CASRTGGTGGSQPQHF

v_gene: TRBV7-3
j_gene: TRBJ2-2
CDR3aa: CASTGAVTGELFF

v_gene: TRBV3-1
j_gene: TRBJ2-1
CDR3aa: CASSLETGGPNEQFF

v_gene: TRBV5-1
j_gene: TRBJ2-7
CDR3aa: CASSSRQDRSEQYF

v_gene: TRBV15
j_gene: TRBJ2-7
CDR3aa: CATSRTSEAYEQYF

v_gene: TRBV28
j_gene: -
CDR3aa: CASSPRDSDYEQYF

v_gene: TRBV29-1
j_gene: TRBJ2-5
CDR3aa: CSVGTSGKGETQYF

v_gene: TRBV4-1
j_gene: TRBJ1-2
CDR3aa: CASSHYGQGLNGYTF

v_gene: TRBV3-1
j_gene: TRBJ2-1
CDR3aa: CASSQWDSYNEQFF

v_gene: TRBV7-2
j_gene: TRBJ2-5
CDR3aa: CASSLGPAQGETQYF

v_gene: TRBV20-1
j_gene: TRBJ1-2
CDR3aa: CSARDTGYGYTF